The entry that follows covers one TCR beta chain sequence. This clone's antigen is unknown. No quality values exist for individual bases; no much larger clone is one base distant. Read against the paper, the sample's time point label means: patch test 3, about 24 weeks after DPC sensitization. In light of the paper, this sample's treatment or condition label describes: therapeutic diphenylcyclopropenone sensitization with weekly scalp DPC. At every patch-test visit, the blood draw took place before the patch test was put on. To be eligible, patients had to be aged 18 to 70, diagnosed with alopecia and judged suitable for DPC therapy, while pregnant patients were excluded. Total RNA was extracted from unfractionated whole blood collected in Tempus Blood RNA tubes. This entry is derived from a study of human T cells and chemical hapten exposure (dated by TCRdb to about 2021). Regarding the complete study: For sensitization, 2% DPC in acetone was applied to a roughly 2 cm by roughly 2 cm area of upper inner arm skin. Throughout the roughly 24-week study period, patients were also given weekly therapeutic DPC doses on the scalp. Patch testing was done on the upper back using Finn chambers containing 0.01% DPC, and results were scored after 6 days according to International Contact Dermatitis Research Group standards. Most of the patients in the cohort were female, and the cohort covered alopecia areata with under or over 50% scalp involvement, alopecia totalis and alopecia universalis. Libraries were pooled for sequencing, and per-sample TCR yields varied mainly because of small differences in library volumes within the pool. In alopecia patients, the study followed how the peripheral blood TCR repertoire changed in vivo over primary and secondary sensitization to diphenylcyclopropenone (DPC), a hapten. Blood samples were taken from patients before sensitization (week 0) and then at 2, 6 and about 24 weeks after DPC sensitization. Blood for TCR sequencing was provided by twenty-nine alopecia patients at one to four time points (pre-sensitization, 2, 6 and 24 weeks).

Library method: RACE. Sequencing took place on a NextSeq 500. During library preparation, unique molecular identifiers were attached to individual cDNA molecules so that TCRs could be counted quantitatively and reproducibly. Each blood RNA sample was used to sequence both TCR alpha and TCR beta chains. Per the authors' processing: The median number of TCRs per sample was around 100,000, ranging from about 20,000 to 700,000. The Decombinator software suite was used to annotate V, J and CDR3 in the TCR reads. Every sample was subsampled to the same number of TCRs (28,000) for the PS versus PT1 abundance plots. Expanded TCRs were defined as absent before sensitization and observed at least eight times at the 2-week time point. Clones were called with MiXCR by TCRdb after fastp trimmed the public reads at Q25, and only in-frame beta chains were retained. For every CDR3 protein sequence, its rows merge into one entry that carries the most common genes and DNA. TCRdb's processing, not the study's, gives the V and J calls here. The sample table records 85,000 to 100,000 distinct CDR3 sequences; about 28% of these occur just once. The ten largest clones capture 10% to 13% of the sample.

General conclusions and limits of the study: Patch test score was positively correlated with the number of PT1 expanded TCRs, with significance at thresholds 8, 16 and 32 but not at 4. After repeated subsampling, the strength of the expansion versus patch-test correlation and the threshold at which it became significant changed. Alopecia, a presumed autoimmune disease, was present in all patients, so the immune response of the patients might differ from that of healthy individuals. The number of TCRs above 1 in 1000 frequency did not change with DPC sensitization; there was no evidence of global repertoire structure alterations. Compared with pre-sensitization or healthy control sets, expanded TCRs formed significantly more large CDR3 similarity clusters, which is consistent with antigen-driven responses.

The TCR was taken from a man in his forties or fifties with alopecia areata. Some clones in this sample may be carry-over from other donors' samples. Sample: whole blood, taken in connection with sensitization to the hapten diphenylcyclopropenone (DPC).

The nucleotides are TGTGCCAGCAGTTTAAGGCAGGCGGGGTACTACGAGCAGTACTTC. Translated, it gives CASSLRQAGYYEQYF. The chain was built from TRBV12-3 or TRBV12-4 and TRBJ2-7; the D gene is perhaps TRBD2, on 6 matching bases. Inclusive of the bounding cysteine and phenylalanine, the CDR3 is 15 residues long. Only the CDR3 region is kept as DNA, spanning 45 bases read in frame from base 1. V is pared back by 2 bases and J by 3 bases, with 14 bases lying between the germline termini.